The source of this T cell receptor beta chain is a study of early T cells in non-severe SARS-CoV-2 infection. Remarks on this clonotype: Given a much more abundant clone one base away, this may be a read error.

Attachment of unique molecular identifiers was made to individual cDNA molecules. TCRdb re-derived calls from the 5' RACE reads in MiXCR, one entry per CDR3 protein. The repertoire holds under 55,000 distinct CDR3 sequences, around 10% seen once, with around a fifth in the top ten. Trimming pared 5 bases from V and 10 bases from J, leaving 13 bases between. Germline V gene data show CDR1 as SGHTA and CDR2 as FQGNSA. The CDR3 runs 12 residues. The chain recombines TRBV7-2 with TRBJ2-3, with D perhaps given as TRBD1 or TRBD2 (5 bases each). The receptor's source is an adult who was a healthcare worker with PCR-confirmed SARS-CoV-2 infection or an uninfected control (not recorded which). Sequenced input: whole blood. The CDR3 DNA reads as TGTACCAGCAGCGCCCAACTAGGGGCGCAGTATTTT. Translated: CTSSAQLGAQYF.